This is a list of T cell receptor beta chains from one sample in a study of blood T cells in healthy people across ages. TCRdb re-called the 5' RACE reads with MiXCR, one entry per CDR3 protein. The sample lists about 680,000 distinct CDR3 sequences, around half occurring once. Specimen: blood. These receptors all come from a woman aged 60-75 years in good health. Each CDR3 is given with its conserved first and last residue. The D gene is left open where the match is weak. Only part of the rows carry a size: once, few, many, or a class if the clone is expanded.

>TRBV5-1|.|TRBJ1-6|.
CASSWETGSPLHF
TGCGCCAGCAGCTGGGAGACCGGATCACCCCTCCACTTT
>TRBV6-5|.|TRBJ2-7|.
CASSYSAGFYEQYF
TGTGCCAGCAGTTACTCGGCAGGGTTTTACGAGCAGTACTTC
>TRBV7-2|few|TRBJ2-3|.
CASCWGLSTDTQYF
TGTGCCAGCTGCTGGGGGCTAAGCACAGATACGCAGTATTTT
>TRBV6-2/TRBV6-3|few|TRBJ1-5|.
CASGSNQPQHF
TGTGCCAGCGGTAGCAATCAGCCCCAGCATTTT
>TRBV2|.|TRBJ1-3|.
CASSVGSSGNTIYF
TGCGCCAGCAGTGTGGGGTCCTCTGGAAACACCATATATTTT
>TRBV4-3|once|TRBJ2-3|TRBD2
CASSQGALAGWGHTDTQYF
TGCGCCAGCAGCCAAGGTGCGCTAGCGGGGTGGGGGCACACAGATACGCAGTATTTT
>TRBV18|few|TRBJ2-3|TRBD2
CASSPEISGRTDTQYF
TGTGCCAGCTCACCGGAAATTAGCGGGAGGACAGATACGCAGTATTTT
>TRBV29-1|.|TRBJ2-7|.
CSVGTHAYEQYF
TGCAGCGTCGGGACTCACGCCTACGAGCAGTACTTC
>TRBV6-2/TRBV6-3|.|TRBJ1-1|.
CASSSGHMNTEAFF
TGTGCCAGCAGCTCGGGACACATGAACACTGAAGCTTTCTTT
>TRBV20-1|few|TRBJ2-4|.
CSARDLPSGLAKNIQYF
TGCAGTGCTAGAGATCTCCCCAGTGGGCTAGCCAAAAACATTCAGTACTTC
>TRBV27|.|TRBJ2-1|.
CASKGSEAEKYNEQFF
TGTGCCAGCAAAGGTTCAGAAGCGGAAAAATACAATGAGCAGTTCTTC
>TRBV29-1|.|TRBJ2-7|TRBD2
CSVLAVGRNEQYF
TGCAGCGTTCTAGCGGTCGGGAGGAATGAGCAGTACTTC
>TRBV20-1|few|TRBJ2-7|.
CSAGRGVSYEQYF
TGCAGTGCCGGAAGGGGGGTCTCCTACGAGCAGTACTTC
>TRBV7-9|.|TRBJ2-4|.
CASSFDRQARAIQYF
TGTGCCAGCAGCTTCGACCGACAGGCACGGGCCATTCAGTACTTC
>TRBV6-2/TRBV6-3|.|TRBJ2-3|TRBD2
CASSFKTSGRTDTQYF
TGTGCCAGCAGTTTCAAGACTAGCGGGAGGACAGATACGCAGTATTTT
>TRBV29-1|.|TRBJ2-3|TRBD2
CSVEGGLAGVVDTQYF
TGCAGCGTTGAGGGGGGACTAGCGGGAGTAGTAGATACGCAGTATTTT
>TRBV7-2|few|TRBJ2-1|.
CASSFSQLNEQFF
TGTGCCAGCAGCTTCTCCCAGTTGAATGAGCAGTTCTTC
>TRBV20-1|.|TRBJ2-7|TRBD2
CSAGRGGRTCEQYF
TGCAGTGCTGGCCGAGGCGGGAGAACCTGCGAGCAGTACTTC
>TRBV7-2|.|TRBJ2-5|.
CASSPALGGGRETQYF
TGTGCCAGCAGCCCTGCCCTTGGCGGGGGCCGGGAGACCCAGTACTTC
>TRBV6-2/TRBV6-3|.|TRBJ2-2|.
CASRRTTNTGELFF
TGTGCCAGCAGACGGACTACGAACACCGGGGAGCTGTTTTTT
>TRBV28|.|TRBJ2-7|.
CASSTPLGEQYF
TGTGCCAGCAGTACCCCCCTGGGCGAGCAGTACTTC
>TRBV3-1|many|TRBJ1-1|.
CASSLQVNTEAFF
TGTGCCAGCAGCTTACAAGTGAACACTGAAGCTTTCTTT
>TRBV4-3|.|TRBJ2-6|.
CASSQDQTVQGLWANVLTF
TGCGCCAGCAGCCAAGATCAGACAGTCCAGGGGCTCTGGGCCAACGTCCTGACTTTC
>TRBV4-2|.|TRBJ1-1|TRBD1
CASSDQGAKGLTEAFF
TGTGCCAGCAGCGACCAGGGGGCCAAGGGCCTTACTGAAGCTTTCTTT
>TRBV6-1|few|TRBJ1-5|TRBD1
CASTTGVRSNQPQHF
TGTGCCAGCACTACAGGGGTCCGTAGCAATCAGCCCCAGCATTTT
>TRBV20-1|few|TRBJ1-6|.
CSARGGLGRDNSPLHF
TGCAGTGCTAGAGGTGGTCTGGGCAGGGATAATTCACCCCTCCACTTT
>TRBV10-3|once|TRBJ1-2|TRBD1
CAIRDRGNYGYTF
TGTGCCATCAGGGACAGGGGGAACTATGGCTACACCTTC
>TRBV5-1|.|TRBJ1-2|TRBD1
CASSSGTGPNYGYTF
TGCGCCAGCAGCTCCGGGACAGGACCTAACTATGGCTACACCTTC
>TRBV5-1|few|TRBJ2-5|TRBD2
CASSRGITSGYQETQYF
TGCGCCAGCAGCAGGGGTATCACTAGCGGATATCAAGAGACCCAGTACTTC
>TRBV5-1|.|TRBJ2-1|TRBD1
CASSWVPGQGADEQFF
TGCGCCAGCAGCTGGGTCCCGGGACAGGGGGCGGATGAGCAGTTCTTC
>TRBV20-1|few|TRBJ1-2|.
CSARSGTAIYGYTF
TGCAGTGCTCGATCCGGGACGGCGATCTATGGCTACACCTTC
>TRBV29-1|.|TRBJ1-1|.
CSANVRSTEAFF
TGCAGCGCCAATGTTCGATCGACTGAAGCTTTCTTT
>TRBV4-3|once|TRBJ2-5|TRBD1
CASSQGGTGPKETQYF
TGCGCCAGCAGCCAAGGGGGGACAGGGCCTAAAGAGACCCAGTACTTC
>TRBV7-3|.|TRBJ2-5|.
CASSFMRGDQQYF
TGTGCCAGCAGCTTCATGAGGGGAGACCAGCAGTACTTC
>TRBV7-9|.|TRBJ1-2|.
CASSLEGGYTF
TGTGCCAGCAGCTTAGAGGGTGGCTACACCTTC
>TRBV6-1|.|TRBJ2-5|TRBD1
CASRPGQGAETQYF
TGTGCCAGTAGACCGGGACAGGGGGCAGAGACCCAGTACTTC
>TRBV2|.|TRBJ2-1|TRBD2
CASSGLSNEQFF
TGTGCCAGCTCGGGACTAAGCAATGAGCAGTTCTTC
>TRBV7-9|.|TRBJ1-4|.
CASSLGSEGRKNEKLFF
TGTGCCAGCAGCTTAGGGTCTGAGGGACGAAAAAATGAAAAACTGTTTTTT
>TRBV4-1|once|TRBJ2-5|TRBD2
CASSPGGNSGRVYQETQYF
TGCGCCAGCAGCCCCGGGGGTAATAGCGGGAGGGTGTACCAAGAGACCCAGTACTTC
>TRBV4-3|.|TRBJ2-5|TRBD2
CASSHRLTSNWETQYF
TGCGCCAGCAGCCACCGATTGACTAGCAATTGGGAGACCCAGTACTTC
>TRBV18|once|TRBJ1-4|.
CASSPHQGATNEKLFF
TGTGCCAGCTCACCACACCAGGGAGCAACTAATGAAAAACTGTTTTTT
>TRBV7-9|few|TRBJ2-3|TRBD1
CASSSRAGGTSTDTQYF
TGTGCCAGCAGCTCCCGAGCAGGGGGCACCAGCACAGATACGCAGTATTTT
>TRBV4-2|few|TRBJ2-3|.
CASSQEGSRSDTQYF
TGTGCCAGCAGCCAAGAAGGGTCGCGCTCGGATACGCAGTATTTT
>TRBV4-3|.|TRBJ1-2|.
CASSQAPGRRGYTF
TGCGCCAGCAGCCAAGCCCCGGGACGGAGGGGCTACACCTTC
>TRBV7-9|.|TRBJ2-7|TRBD1
CASSSQGERYF
TGTGCCAGCAGCTCACAGGGGGAACGGTACTTC
>TRBV7-9|.|TRBJ2-5|.
CASSLEGRTQYF
TGTGCCAGCAGCTTAGAAGGTCGGACCCAGTACTTC
>TRBV20-1|.|TRBJ2-7|.
CSAIGENSYEQYF
TGCAGTGCTATTGGGGAGAACTCCTACGAGCAGTACTTC
>TRBV12-3/TRBV12-4|many|TRBJ2-4|.
CASSEAQVAKNIQYF
TGTGCCAGCAGCGAAGCTCAAGTAGCCAAAAACATTCAGTACTTC
>TRBV5-6|.|TRBJ2-7|.
CASSVIDSSYEQYF
TGTGCCAGCAGCGTAATCGACTCCTCCTACGAGCAGTACTTC
>TRBV2|once|TRBJ2-6|.
CASSEESLGRYSGANVLTF
TGTGCCAGCAGTGAAGAAAGCTTAGGACGGTACTCTGGGGCCAACGTCCTGACTTTC
>TRBV28|.|TRBJ2-3|.
CASSPERRADTQYF
TGTGCCAGCAGCCCCGAAAGGAGGGCAGATACGCAGTATTTT
>TRBV4-3|.|TRBJ2-3|.
CASSQDQGGEDTQYF
TGCGCCAGCAGCCAAGATCAGGGTGGGGAAGATACGCAGTATTTT
>TRBV25-1|.|TRBJ2-5|.
CASSGTFGETQYF
TGTGCCAGCAGTGGGACATTTGGGGAGACCCAGTACTTC
>TRBV4-3|few|TRBJ2-3|TRBD2
CASSQDFSGLAGPDTQYF
TGCGCCAGCAGCCAAGATTTCAGTGGACTAGCGGGACCAGATACGCAGTATTTT
>TRBV20-1|.|TRBJ1-5|TRBD1
CSAPFGGDRGGNQPQHF
TGCAGTGCTCCATTCGGCGGGGACAGGGGCGGCAATCAGCCCCAGCATTTT
>TRBV7-2|.|TRBJ1-2|.
CASSLALPTGGYTF
TGTGCCAGCAGCTTAGCGCTGCCCACTGGGGGCTACACCTTC
>TRBV7-2|few|TRBJ2-1|TRBD2
CASSLEVGGRGTYNEQFF
TGTGCCAGCAGCTTAGAAGTGGGCGGGAGAGGGACCTACAATGAGCAGTTCTTC
>TRBV7-2|.|TRBJ1-2|.
CASSLRTGPRVDGYTF
TGTGCCAGCAGCCTCCGGACCGGGCCCAGAGTCGATGGCTACACCTTC
>TRBV7-3|.|TRBJ2-2|TRBD2
CASSRGGGAGELFF
TGTGCCAGCAGCCGAGGTGGGGGGGCCGGGGAGCTGTTTTTT
>TRBV5-6|.|TRBJ1-2|TRBD1
CASSPGTGGFRGYTF
TGTGCCAGCAGCCCCGGGACAGGGGGCTTTCGTGGCTACACCTTC